This entry lists 32 T cell receptor beta chains sequenced from one sample in a study of control samples from healthy donors and cancer patients. Generated by immunoSEQ multiplex PCR, the TCRdb table keeps only in-frame clones and is missing some. The repertoire holds roughly 180,000 clones, with 80% to 95% as singletons. Sample: blood. All receptors come from a woman aged 60-75 years in good health.

V gene TRBV7-2 combines with J gene TRBJ1-5; no clear D gene. The V end was cut by 2 bases, the J end by 5 bases, with 13 bases between. Germline CDR1 SGHTA, CDR2 FQGNSA. This CDR3 is 15 amino acids long. For the CDR3, the DNA is TGTGCCAGCAGCTTATTTGCGGGTTCCGATCAGCCCCAGCATTTT. Residues: CASSLFAGSDQPQHF.

The rearrangement links TRBV6-2 or TRBV6-3 to TRBJ1-5, with no clear D. CDR1 and CDR2 from the germline V gene are MNHEY and SVGEGT. The CDR3 length is 12 residues. The V end was cut by 2 bases, the J end by 6 bases, with 5 bases between. The CDR3 loop reads CASSYRVQPQHF. The CDR3, as DNA: TGTGCCAGCAGTTACAGGGTTCAGCCCCAGCATTTT.

The chain links TRBV6-6 to TRBJ1-2; perhaps TRBD1 as D (6 bases). Germline V gene data show CDR1 as MNHNY and CDR2 as SVGAGI (reference sequence). With 10 bases removed from V and 9 bases from J, the gap between germline ends came to 21 bases. The CDR3 is made up of 13 amino acids. CDR3 coding DNA: TGTGCCATCCTCCTCATCCAGACAGGCAGCTACACCTTC. It specifies CAILLIQTGSYTF.

This chain connects TRBV5-4 to TRBJ1-5, with D tentatively TRBD1 (5 bases). Germline loops: CDR1 SGHNT, CDR2 YYREEE (reference sequence). Trimming took 4 bases from V and 0 from J, leaving 8 bases between them. CDR3 length: 14 residues. The CDR3 bases are TGTGCCAGCAGCCGTCAGGGTAGCAATCAGCCCCAGCATTTT. It specifies CASSRQGSNQPQHF.

V gene TRBV3-1 (or the pseudogene TRBV3-2) combines with J gene TRBJ2-1, with D possibly being TRBD1 or TRBD2 (5 bases each). Germline CDR1 and CDR2: LGHDT and YNNKEL (reference sequence). This CDR3 has 15 residues. The V gene lost 4 bases and the J gene lost 15 bases, with 25 bases spanning the gap. As DNA, the CDR3 is TGTGCCAGCAGCCTCCACAAGAGGGACCCACCCTTAACGTTCTTC. Protein: CASSLHKRDPPLTFF.

The chain uses TRBV2 and TRBJ2-7; TRBD1 or TRBD2 may be the D gene (5 bases each). Per the germline V gene, CDR1 is SNHLY and CDR2 is FYNNEI. This CDR3 contains 16 residues. Trimming cost V 5 bases and J 1 base, with 18 bases left between them. CDR3 DNA: TGTGCCAGCAGTCCCGGGACGGGAATGACGTCCTACGAGCAGTACTTC. Translated, it gives CASSPGTGMTSYEQYF. The whole variable domain, filled in from reference TRBV2 and TRBJ2-7, reads EPEVTQTPSHQVTQMGQEVILRCVPISNHLYFYWYRQILGQKVEFLVSFYNNEISEKSEIFDDQFSVERPDGSNFTLKIRSTKLEDSAMYFCASSPGTGMTSYEQYFGPGTRLTVT.

This clone was recorded once. The chain links TRBV7-8 to TRBJ2-3; TRBD2 aligns across 10 bases. V shed 5 bases, J shed 2 bases, and the junction held 16 bases outside the gene matches. Germline CDR1 and CDR2: SGHVS and FQNEAQ. The CDR3 is made up of 19 amino acids. The CDR3 region is CASSPSWWLAGEATDTQYF. The CDR3 DNA sequence: TGTGCCAGCAGCCCCTCTTGGTGGCTAGCGGGGGAGGCCACAGATACGCAGTATTTT.

As DNA, the CDR3 is TGTGCCAGCAGCAGAAAAACCCCGGGACAGGGCGAGAACACTGAAGCTTTCTTT. It encodes CASSRKTPGQGENTEAFF. The chain employs TRBV21-1 and TRBJ1-1; TRBD1 was called by the table and not checked on the DNA. TRBV21-1 is listed as a pseudogene. This CDR3 region has 18 residues.

V and J are TRBV3-1 (or the pseudogene TRBV3-2) and TRBJ1-1; no clear D gene. Germline V CDR1 and CDR2: LGHDT, YNNKEL (reference sequence). V shed 2 bases and J shed 8 bases, with 9 bases lying between them. The CDR3 is 12 residues long. CDR3 loop: CASSQRLGEAFF. The CDR3 DNA follows: TGTGCCAGCAGCCAAAGATTAGGAGAAGCTTTCTTT.

This clone was recorded once. This CDR3 is also generated by other DNA sequences in the sample. The J gene is TRBJ1-4, the V gene TRBV4-3; D ambiguous. V dropped 0 bases and J dropped 8 bases, with 1 base sitting between them. The length of the CDR3 is 11 residues. Germline V gene lookup returns CDR1 LGHNA and CDR2 YSLEER. In DNA, the CDR3 is TGCGCCAGCAGCCAAGACGAAAAACTGTTTTTT. This gives the protein CASSQDEKLFF.

V is TRBV18 and J is TRBJ1-6; TRBD1 matches at 7 bases. Germline V CDR1 and CDR2: KGHSH, LQKENI. The CDR3 loop spans 13 amino acids. V lost 10 bases, J lost 13 bases, and 13 bases stayed unmatched. CDR3 coding DNA: TGTGCCACCCAGACAGGGAGTGGAGTCCCCCTCCACTTT. Its protein product is CATQTGSGVPLHF.

The rearrangement uses TRBV7-2 and TRBJ2-5; 9 bases line up with TRBD1. This CDR3 region has 15 residues. From germline, CDR1 is SGHTA and CDR2 FQGNSA. Trimming at V came to 3 bases and at J to 2 bases, leaving 4 bases not matched to a gene. The CDR3 DNA reads TGTGCCAGCAGCTTGCGACAGGGGGTTCAAGAGACCCAGTACTTC. Protein: CASSLRQGVQETQYF. The whole variable domain, remainder taken from reference TRBV7-2 and TRBJ2-5, is GAGVSQSPSNKVTEKGKDVELRCDPISGHTALYWYRQSLGQGLEFLIYFQGNSAPDKSGLPSDRFSAERTGGSVSTLTIQRTQQEDSAVYLCASSLRQGVQETQYFGPGTRLLVL.

This clone was observed a few times. The rearrangement joins TRBV27 to TRBJ1-2, with a weak D call TRBD1 (6 bases). This CDR3 comprises 14 residues. V dropped 8 bases and J dropped 8 bases, with 21 bases sitting between them. Germline V gene sequence: CDR1 MNHEY, CDR2 SMNVEV (reference sequence). CDR3 in DNA: TGTGCCAGCGGCTCCAACGGGGCAGGGGAGGGCTACACCTTC. This sequence encodes CASGSNGAGEGYTF.

V is TRBV3-1 (or the pseudogene TRBV3-2) and J is TRBJ2-3, with TRBD1 identical over 11 bases. CDR1 and CDR2 from the germline V gene are LGHDT and YNNKEL (reference sequence). This CDR3 comprises 14 residues. After removal of 3 bases from V and 4 bases from J, the junction contained 0 bases not matched to a gene. The CDR3 nucleotides read TGTGCCAGCAGCCAGGGACAGGGGGCAGATACGCAGTATTTT. This gives the protein CASSQGQGADTQYF.

This clone has just one count. The CDR3 reads CASSFPDSPNYGYTF. CDR3 DNA sequence: TGTGCCAGCAGCTTCCCGGACAGCCCTAACTATGGCTACACCTTC. The chain employs TRBV7-2 and TRBJ1-2, with D possibly being TRBD1 (6 bases). Looked up from germline, CDR1 is SGHTA and CDR2 is FQGNSA. This CDR3 region has 15 residues. Trimming cost V 3 bases and J 0 bases, with 11 bases left between them.

This clone was detected once. This chain joins TRBV4-3 and TRBJ1-1; TRBD1 is a possible D gene (6 bases). The length of the CDR3 is 15 residues. V was shortened by 4 bases and J by 6 bases, with 18 bases between the two germline ends. Looked up from germline, CDR1 is LGHNA and CDR2 is YSLEER. The DNA of the CDR3 is TGCGCCAGCAGCCGCGAGGAGGGGGTGAGAGCTGAAGCTTTCTTT. This encodes CASSREEGVRAEAFF.

This clone was recorded once. V and J are TRBV24-1 and TRBJ2-1; no firm D call. V lost 2 bases and J lost 8, with 9 bases in between. CDR1 is KGHDR and CDR2 is SFDVKD in the germline V gene. The CDR3 runs to 13 residues. CDR3 DNA sequence: TGTGCCACCAGTGATTATACGGGCCATGAGCAGTTCTTC. The encoded protein is CATSDYTGHEQFF.

The chain uses TRBV3-1 (or the pseudogene TRBV3-2) and TRBJ2-6; TRBD1 aligns across 10 bases. The CDR3 is 17 residues long. The germline V gene has CDR1 LGHDT and CDR2 YNNKEL (reference sequence). V lost 4 bases, J lost 0 bases, and 3 bases stayed unmatched. The CDR3 spells CASSRWTGGSGANVLTF. The CDR3 nucleotides are TGTGCCAGCAGCCGTTGGACAGGGGGCTCTGGGGCCAACGTCCTGACTTTC.

This chain links TRBV7-9 with TRBJ1-4, with D tentatively TRBD1 (5 bases). CDR1 is SEHNR and CDR2 is FQNEAQ in the germline V gene (reference sequence). V was cut by 0 bases and J by 8 bases, with 19 bases left in between. This CDR3 is 17 amino acids long. The CDR3, as DNA: TGTGCCAGCAGCTTAGCCTCCCCCCGGGGCCTAGGGGAAAAACTGTTTTTT. Amino acid sequence: CASSLASPRGLGEKLFF.

The V gene is TRBV4-3, the J gene TRBJ1-2, with D hard to call. This CDR3 has 15 amino acids. The germline CDR1 and CDR2 sequences are LGHNA and YSLEER. Trimming took 0 bases from V and 8 from J, leaving 16 bases between them. For the CDR3, the DNA is TGCGCCAGCAGCCAAGAGGAGGTAAGAGGAGGAGGCTACACCTTC. Amino acids: CASSQEEVRGGGYTF.

The chain uses TRBV7-3 and TRBJ1-2; D ambiguous. The CDR3 runs to 14 residues. Trimming shortened V by 5 bases and J by 5 bases, and 15 bases separated the two germline ends. The V gene's germline CDR1 is SGHTA and CDR2 FQGTGA. The CDR3 bases are TGTGCCAGCAGCCCCTCCGAGGGCGGTTATGGCTACACCTTC. It encodes CASSPSEGGYGYTF.

The genes are TRBV19 and TRBJ1-5; 9 bases map to TRBD1. The V gene end was trimmed by 6 bases and the J gene end by 4 bases; junction bases not matched to a gene: 10. The germline CDR1 and CDR2 sequences are LNHDA and SQIVND (reference sequence). This CDR3 is built from 16 residues. CDR3 nucleotide sequence: TGTGCCAGTAGCCCCGGGACAGGGAGCTCGAATCAGCCCCAGCATTTT. This translates into CASSPGTGSSNQPQHF.

This clone was observed a handful of times. The gene calls are TRBV7-8 and TRBJ1-6, with TRBD1 as a possible D gene (5 bases). The CDR3 covers 13 residues. The V gene lost 1 base and the J gene lost 11 bases, with 9 bases spanning the gap. CDR1 and CDR2 from the germline V gene are SGHVS and FQNEAQ. CDR3 DNA: TGTGCCAGCAGCTTAGACTCGGGGGCACCCCTCCACTTT. Translating gives CASSLDSGAPLHF.

The chain has TRBV28 and TRBJ2-4; weak D call: TRBD2 (7 bases). This CDR3 contains 13 residues. The V and J ends lost 4 bases and 7 bases respectively, with 11 bases between them. CDR1 and CDR2 (germline): MDHEN, SYDVKM. The CDR3 region is CASSSAGANIQYF. The CDR3 coding sequence is TGTGCCAGCAGTTCCGCGGGGGCTAACATTCAGTACTTC.

The chain combines TRBV19 with TRBJ1-2; 10 nucleotides line up with TRBD1. CDR3 length: 15 amino acids. Germline lookup yields CDR1 LNHDA and CDR2 SQIVND (reference sequence). V lost 3 bases, J lost 6 bases, and 7 bases stayed unmatched. The CDR3 DNA sequence: TGTGCCAGTAGTATCGACGACAGGGGGCTTAATGGCTACACCTTC. Residues: CASSIDDRGLNGYTF.

J is TRBJ2-3 and V is TRBV12-3 or TRBV12-4; D is unclear. The CDR3 has 11 amino acids. V was shortened by 1 base and J by 5 bases, with 1 base between the two germline ends. The CDR3: CASSLGDTQYF. In nucleotides, the CDR3 is TGTGCCAGCAGTTTAGGAGATACGCAGTATTTT.

The CDR3 protein is CASSPQTSGGPQETQYF. In DNA, the CDR3 is TGCGCCAGCAGCCCCCAGACTAGCGGGGGGCCTCAAGAGACCCAGTACTTC. The chain recombines TRBV5-1 with TRBJ2-5, with TRBD2 matching over 13 bases. Trimming cost V 4 bases and J 2 bases; bases outside gene matches: 8. This CDR3 has 17 amino acids. Germline V CDR1 and CDR2: SGHRS, YFSETQ.

The rearrangement links TRBV2 to TRBJ1-6; D gene unclear. Germline V gene sequence: CDR1 SNHLY, CDR2 FYNNEI. CDR3 length equals 13 residues. Trimming stripped 11 bases from V and 8 bases from J, with 16 bases between. CDR3 protein: CAARRGEDSPLHF. As DNA, the CDR3 is TGTGCCGCACGGCGAGGAGAAGATTCACCCCTCCACTTT.

The chain recombines TRBV3-1 (or the pseudogene TRBV3-2) with TRBJ1-2; 10 nucleotides align to TRBD1. The CDR3 has 15 residues. The V gene's germline CDR1 is LGHDT and CDR2 YNNKEL (reference sequence). V was clipped by 4 bases and J by 6 bases; unmatched bases: 8. CDR3 region: CASSLQPGQGHGYTF. CDR3 DNA: TGTGCCAGCAGCCTCCAGCCGGGACAGGGGCATGGCTACACCTTC.

The chain joins TRBV6-1 to TRBJ1-2; a weak D match, TRBD1 (5 bases). The CDR3 has 15 residues. V lost 1 base and J 3 bases, leaving 12 bases between the germline ends. The germline CDR1 and CDR2 sequences are MNHNS and SASEGT. CDR3 in DNA: TGTGCCAGCAGTGAAGGCCCGGGGGGGGACTATGGCTACACCTTC. Encoded protein: CASSEGPGGDYGYTF.

This chain connects TRBV9 to TRBJ1-1, with no clear D. The CDR3 contains 15 residues. V lost 4 bases, J lost 2 bases, and 15 bases lay in between. CDR1 is SGDLS, CDR2 YYNGEE, per germline. CDR3 DNA sequence: TGTGCCAGCAGCCCGAATAGACTGGGAAACACTGAAGCTTTCTTT. Translation: CASSPNRLGNTEAFF.

The V call is TRBV27, the J call TRBJ1-4, with unresolved D. The CDR3 extends over 15 amino acids. Trimming shortened V by 2 bases and J by 6 bases, and 13 bases separated the two germline ends. The germline gives CDR1 MNHEY, CDR2 SMNVEV (reference sequence). This CDR3 reads CASSLRRFHDEKLFF. The CDR3 DNA sequence: TGTGCCAGCAGTTTACGGCGGTTCCACGATGAAAAACTGTTTTTT.